Listed below are T cell receptor beta chains from one sample, sequenced in a study of blood T cells in healthy people across ages. Via MiXCR, TCRdb re-called the 5' RACE reads, giving one row per CDR3 protein. This table holds around 1,000,000 distinct CDR3 sequences, roughly a quarter found once. These sequences were also reported in another study, on T cells of mothers and their children.

The sample comprised blood. The receptors shown here come from a girl aged 2 to 9 in good health. CDR3s include the opening cysteine and the closing phenylalanine or tryptophan. Each record gives: V gene, J gene, CDR3 protein.

>TRBV12-5|TRBJ2-1
CASGLDRTNEQFF
>TRBV6-5|TRBJ1-2
CASRPGQGYYGYTF
>TRBV7-9|TRBJ2-3
CASSFYPSEATDTQYF
>TRBV7-2|TRBJ1-5
CASSPLLHQPQHF
>TRBV28|TRBJ1-2
CASSLSPAGGRIYGYTF
>TRBV5-1|TRBJ2-3
CASSLASLISFF
>TRBV7-3|TRBJ2-3
CASSLSTIADTQYF
>TRBV6-5|TRBJ2-6
CASSYGTGTSGANVLTF
>TRBV10-1|TRBJ2-7
CASSEDRVSYEQYF
>TRBV7-6|TRBJ2-1
CASSLGGARGDEQFF
>TRBV7-9|NA
CASSRPSYEQYF
>TRBV12-3/TRBV12-4|TRBJ2-2
CASSLDPGTDYTGELFF
>TRBV5-1|TRBJ2-7
CASMNSPYEQYF
>TRBV29-1|TRBJ2-1
CSVENWTPHNEQFF
>TRBV4-1|TRBJ2-1
CASSQVRENEQFF
>TRBV7-6|TRBJ2-4
CASSFGEENIQYF
>TRBV7-2|TRBJ2-1
CASSPYELGLAGHNEQFF
>TRBV4-1|TRBJ2-1
CASNSFDNEQFF
>TRBV7-9|TRBJ2-5
CASSSTPQTSGFETQYF
>TRBV6-5|TRBJ1-2
CASSSAGNGYTF
>TRBV7-2|TRBJ1-2
CASSLGTGGNYGYTF
>TRBV20-1|TRBJ2-2
CNAQRGGTGELFF
>TRBV7-9|TRBJ1-2
CASSVQGPYGYTF
>TRBV3-1|TRBJ1-6
CASSQARNSPLHF
>TRBV7-9|TRBJ1-1
CASSFTTGEAFF
>TRBV5-1|TRBJ1-4
CASSLETRQGTEKLFF
>TRBV11-3|TRBJ2-5
CASSLGRQKGTQYF
>TRBV5-1|TRBJ2-1
CASSSPGGLGEQFF
>TRBV11-2|TRBJ2-5
CASSPDAVQAGGLERGETQYF
>TRBV10-3|TRBJ2-5
CAISEERGVGETQYF
>TRBV7-9|NA
CASSPPPGGPKLETQYF
>TRBV28|TRBJ2-5
CASSWGPKETQYF
>TRBV5-1|TRBJ2-1
CASRPYGSSYNEQFF
>TRBV5-6|TRBJ1-3
CASSLRGLPSGNTIYF
>TRBV13|TRBJ2-5
CASSLGSAPGLETQYF
>TRBV20-1|TRBJ2-1
CSASSAGSPYEQFF